The 22 T cell receptor beta chains presented below share a single source sample, sequenced in a study of OX40 agonist ivuxolimab in advanced cancers. The assay was immunoSEQ multiplex PCR, and TCRdb's table has in-frame clones only and misses some. Altogether tens of thousands of clones are present, about 88% being singletons, with the ten largest covering approximately 0.3%. The sample consisted of CD4+ or CD8+ T cells sorted from blood, taken in a trial of the OX40 agonist ivuxolimab. These receptors were collected from an adult with an advanced solid tumor such as melanoma, head and neck, liver or kidney cancer.

The chain has TRBV5-1 and TRBJ1-2, with D perhaps TRBD1 (5 bases). The ends were cut back, 4 bases at V and 5 bases at J, with 12 bases in the middle. Germline V gene data show CDR1 as SGHRS and CDR2 as YFSETQ. CDR3 length equals 13 residues. CDR3 amino acids: CASSPGFLYGYTF. Written as DNA, the CDR3 is TGCGCCAGCAGCCCAGGGTTTTTGTATGGCTACACCTTC.

The chain uses TRBV7-2 and TRBJ2-6; D uncertain. The CDR3 is 13 amino acids. Germline V CDR1 and CDR2: SGHTA, FQGNSA. V was cut by 5 bases and J by 0 bases, with 2 bases left in between. CDR3 nucleotides: TGTGCCAGCAGCGGCTCTGGGGCCAACGTCCTGACTTTC. Protein product: CASSGSGANVLTF.

The V and J genes are TRBV5-8 and TRBJ2-1, with D perhaps TRBD2 (5 bases). Looked up from germline, CDR1 is SGHTS and CDR2 is YDEGEE. This CDR3 is 12 amino acids long. The V gene lost 4 bases and the J gene lost 12 bases, with 14 bases spanning the gap. CDR3 sequence: CASSVPGSLQFF. The CDR3, as DNA: TGTGCCAGCAGCGTGCCGGGATCCCTGCAGTTCTTC.

J is TRBJ2-2 and V is TRBV5-3, with D perhaps given as TRBD1 or TRBD2 (6 bases each). TRBV5-3 is assigned to the ORF class and has an uncertain function. V lost 0 bases to trimming and J lost 2 bases, with 14 bases between them. The CDR3 has 17 residues. This CDR3 is CARSLAEGGPNTGELFF. The CDR3 region has the DNA TGTGCCAGAAGCTTGGCCGAGGGGGGACCTAACACCGGGGAGCTGTTTTTT.

This clone appeared a few times. This rearrangement joins TRBV11-3 to TRBJ2-1, with D perhaps TRBD1 or TRBD2 (6 bases each). The CDR3 has 15 residues. V gave up 8 bases and J gave up 8 bases, with 22 bases separating them. Germline-derived CDR1 and CDR2 are SGHNT and YENEEA. This CDR3 reads CASVKGGAEDYEQFF. CDR3 sequence (DNA): TGTGCCAGCGTGAAGGGGGGCGCAGAAGACTATGAGCAGTTCTTC.

The chain recombines TRBV5-4 with TRBJ1-2, with 7 bases matching TRBD1. The CDR3 runs to 14 residues. J gave up 6 bases and V 4 bases, and 9 bases lay outside the gene matches. Germline CDR1 SGHNT, CDR2 YYREEE (reference sequence). CDR3 nucleotides: TGTGCCAGCAGCCAGGCAGGGACAGTTCATGGCTACACCTTC. This codes for CASSQAGTVHGYTF.

The chain employs TRBV2 and TRBJ1-1, with TRBD1 matching over 7 bases. The CDR3 spans 13 residues. The V gene's germline CDR1 is SNHLY and CDR2 FYNNEI. Unmatched junction bases numbered 2, after V lost 6 bases and J lost 1 base. The CDR3: CASSWDRNTEAFF. The DNA of the CDR3 is TGTGCCAGCAGCTGGGACAGGAACACTGAAGCTTTCTTT. Full variable domain (rest looked up from reference TRBV2 and TRBJ1-1): EPEVTQTPSHQVTQMGQEVILRCVPISNHLYFYWYRQILGQKVEFLVSFYNNEISEKSEIFDDQFSVERPDGSNFTLKIRSTKLEDSAMYFCASSWDRNTEAFFGQGTRLTVV.

The chain carries TRBV6-1 and TRBJ2-7; either TRBD1 or TRBD2 may supply D (5 bases each). The CDR3 has 13 amino acids. V was clipped by 2 bases and J by 6 bases, with 11 bases between them. Germline CDR1 MNHNS, CDR2 SASEGT. The CDR3 bases are TGTGCCAGCAGTGAAATTGCAGGGAGCGAGCAGTACTTC. Encoded protein: CASSEIAGSEQYF.

The chain links TRBV6-5 to TRBJ2-7; the match to TRBD1 covers 9 bases. V trimming: 0 bases; J trimming: 4 bases; junction bases outside the gene matches: 4. Germline loops: CDR1 MNHEY, CDR2 SVGAGI. The CDR3 is 15 residues long. CDR3 residues: CASSYSGGQGYEQYF. CDR3 coding DNA: TGTGCCAGCAGTTACTCGGGGGGACAGGGATACGAGCAGTACTTC.

This clone was counted once. The chain joins TRBV15 to TRBJ2-7, with 9 bases aligning to TRBD2. This CDR3 is built from 17 residues. The germline V gene encodes CDR1 LNHNV and CDR2 YYDKDF (reference sequence). V was clipped by 6 bases and J by 6 bases; unmatched bases: 18. The CDR3 DNA reads as TGTGCCACCAGAAGAATAGCGGGAGCAATGATCCTGGGCGAGCAGTACTTC. This codes for CATRRIAGAMILGEQYF.

This sequence joins TRBV6-1 and TRBJ2-7; D is possibly TRBD1 or TRBD2 (6 bases each). The CDR3 spans 12 residues. V lost 8 bases to trimming and J lost 4 bases, with 12 bases between them. Germline loops: CDR1 MNHNS, CDR2 SASEGT. CDR3 in amino acids: CASGTGRYEQYF. The CDR3 coding sequence is TGTGCCAGCGGAACAGGGAGGTACGAGCAGTACTTC.

This sequence joins TRBV5-6 and TRBJ2-3, with D perhaps TRBD2 (6 bases). The CDR3 covers 17 residues. CDR1 and CDR2 from the germline V gene are SGHDT and YYEEEE. V lost 0 bases to trimming and J lost 1 base, with 15 bases between them. Here the CDR3 reads CASSLVFREMGTDTQYF. The CDR3 DNA sequence: TGTGCCAGCAGCTTGGTGTTTCGGGAGATGGGCACAGATACGCAGTATTTT.

The chain has TRBV11-1 and TRBJ2-7, with a weak D call TRBD2 (6 bases). Trimming shortened V by 1 base and J by 7 bases, and 17 bases separated the two germline ends. The CDR3 loop spans 15 amino acids. CDR1 and CDR2 from the germline V gene are SGHAT and FQDESV (reference sequence). The CDR3 DNA sequence: TGTGCCAGCAGCTTAGAGGGAGGCGCCTCGAGGGAGCAGTACTTC. Translation: CASSLEGGASREQYF. The whole variable domain, filled in from reference TRBV11-1 and TRBJ2-7, reads EAEVAQSPRYKITEKSQAVAFWCDPISGHATLYWYRQILGQGPELLVQFQDESVVDDSQLPKDRFSAERLKGVDSTLKIQPAELGDSAMYLCASSLEGGASREQYFGPGTRLTVT.

The rearrangement joins TRBV4-2 to TRBJ1-3; 7 bases are a match to TRBD1. CDR3 length: 13 amino acids. CDR1 LGHNA and CDR2 YNFKEQ come from the germline V gene. The ends lost 6 bases at V and 3 bases at J; junction bases unmatched: 2. The CDR3, as DNA: TGTGCCAGCAGTCGGGACAGTGGAAACACCATATATTTT. It specifies CASSRDSGNTIYF.

J is TRBJ2-2 and V is TRBV7-2; D gene ambiguous. Trimming stripped 0 bases from V and 3 bases from J, with 5 bases between. CDR1 and CDR2 from the germline V gene are SGHTA and FQGNSA. The CDR3 is made up of 14 amino acids. DNA for the CDR3: TGTGCCAGCAGCTTAGCCCGATACACCGGGGAGCTGTTTTTT. It yields the protein CASSLARYTGELFF.

This clone was counted once. The chain has TRBV7-2 and TRBJ2-4; 14 bases align to TRBD2. The CDR3 extends over 14 amino acids. CDR1 and CDR2 from the germline V gene are SGHTA and FQGNSA. Trimming cost V 5 bases and J 8 bases; bases outside gene matches: 2. The CDR3: CASSRGLAGDIQYF. CDR3 DNA: TGTGCCAGCAGCCGGGGACTAGCGGGAGACATTCAGTACTTC.

V and J are TRBV7-9 and TRBJ1-2; 7 bases fit TRBD1. Germline-derived CDR1 and CDR2 are SEHNR and FQNEAQ (reference sequence). This CDR3 is 16 amino acids long. The V gene end was trimmed by 4 bases and the J gene end by 4 bases; junction bases not matched to a gene: 12. CDR3 sequence: CASSSSVWTGPYGYTF. CDR3 coding DNA: TGTGCCAGCAGCTCTTCGGTGTGGACAGGCCCCTATGGCTACACCTTC.

CDR3: CASSERGLAGVYF. The CDR3 DNA sequence: TGTGCCAGCAGTGAACGGGGACTAGCGGGAGTTTACTTC. V is TRBV6-1 and J is TRBJ2-7, with 14 bases aligning to TRBD2. Germline values: CDR1 MNHNS, CDR2 SASEGT. The CDR3 length is 13 residues. V gave up 2 bases and J gave up 13 bases; unmatched junction bases: 4.

The V gene is TRBV7-7, the J gene TRBJ2-1; 8 bases are a match to TRBD2. The germline CDR1 and CDR2 sequences are SSHAT and FNYEAQ (reference sequence). This CDR3 has 14 residues. V was pared by 3 bases and J by 6 bases, with 4 bases of the junction left unmatched. DNA of the CDR3: TGTGCCAGCAGCTTGGGACTAGGCCCCAATGAGCAGTTCTTC. Amino acid sequence: CASSLGLGPNEQFF.

This chain connects TRBV28 to TRBJ2-7; TRBD2 aligns across 8 bases. J gave up 5 bases and V 0 bases, and 9 bases lay outside the gene matches. The germline CDR1 and CDR2 sequences are MDHEN and SYDVKM. The CDR3 is made up of 16 amino acids. CDR3 amino acids: CASSLWVAGREHEQYF. The CDR3 coding sequence is TGTGCCAGCAGTTTATGGGTAGCGGGAAGAGAACACGAGCAGTACTTC.

The DNA for the CDR3 is TGCGCCAGCAGCCAACATAGGACAGGGGGGACTGAAGCTTTCTTT. Translated: CASSQHRTGGTEAFF. This rearrangement joins TRBV4-1 to TRBJ1-1; 10 bases line up with TRBD1. Germline V gives CDR1 MGHRA, CDR2 YSYEKL. The junction had 5 bases not matched to a gene; V was cut back by 2 bases and J by 5 bases. This CDR3 has 15 amino acids.

The CDR3 DNA is TGCGCCAGCAGCTTGGGGTGGGAGGGATACAATGAGCAGTTCTTC. Protein product: CASSLGWEGYNEQFF. The chain employs TRBV5-1 and TRBJ2-1; 7 nucleotides match TRBD2. This CDR3 is 15 amino acids long. CDR1 is SGHRS, CDR2 YFSETQ, per germline. V trimming: 0 bases; J trimming: 4 bases; junction bases outside the gene matches: 4.